The 21 T cell receptor beta chains below were found in one sample sequenced in a study of T cell responses to AZD1222 COVID-19 vaccine. Produced via immunoSEQ multiplex PCR; TCRdb's table is partial and in-frame only. The sample lists about 100,000 clones, about 88% occurring once. This specimen consisted of peripheral blood, obtained on day 0 of AZD1222 vaccination. Receptors originate from an adult in good health.

The V call is TRBV28, the J call TRBJ2-2, with unresolved D. CDR1 and CDR2 from the germline V gene are MDHEN and SYDVKM. The CDR3 sequence is 15 residues long. With 3 bases removed from V and 4 bases from J, the gap between germline ends came to 12 bases. The CDR3: CASSLSHMTTGELFF. In nucleotides, the CDR3 is TGTGCCAGCAGTTTGTCTCACATGACCACCGGGGAGCTGTTTTTT.

The gene calls are TRBV6-5 and TRBJ1-1; TRBD1 is a possible D gene (5 bases). Germline CDR1 and CDR2: MNHEY and SVGAGI. Between the trimmed V and J ends, which lost 0 bases and 0 bases, there was a span of 8 bases. The CDR3 loop spans 15 amino acids. The CDR3 DNA follows: TGTGCCAGCAGTTACTCGGGGGGAATGAACACTGAAGCTTTCTTT. Translating gives CASSYSGGMNTEAFF.

The V call is TRBV12-5, the J call TRBJ2-2, with D perhaps TRBD1 or TRBD2 (5 bases each). Germline CDR1 and CDR2: LGHNT and FRNRAP. Trimming stripped 5 bases from V and 6 bases from J, with 16 bases between. The CDR3 consists of 15 residues. The CDR3: CASGGRDDFAGELFF. For the CDR3, the DNA is TGTGCTAGTGGTGGCCGGGACGATTTTGCCGGGGAGCTGTTTTTT.

This rearrangement joins TRBV5-8 to TRBJ2-6; D is possibly TRBD1 (5 bases). V lost 4 bases to trimming and J lost 1 base, with 9 bases between them. This CDR3 comprises 15 residues. Germline V gene data show CDR1 as SGHTS and CDR2 as YDEGEE. The CDR3 DNA reads TGTGCCAGCAGCCCTGCAGGGTCTGGGGCCAACGTCCTGACTTTC. Amino acids: CASSPAGSGANVLTF.

The chain recombines TRBV29-1 with TRBJ2-1, with 9 bases matching TRBD2. Germline lookup yields CDR1 SQVTM and CDR2 ANQGSEA. Trimming at V came to 7 bases and at J to 4 bases, leaving 8 bases not matched to a gene. CDR3 size: 14 residues. CDR3 DNA: TGCAGCGCTCAGCCTAGCGGGGAATACAATGAGCAGTTCTTC. Encoded protein: CSAQPSGEYNEQFF.

In this sample, this clone turned up once. The chain uses TRBV7-3 and TRBJ2-1; TRBD1 agrees at 8 bases. After removal of 1 base from V and 6 bases from J, the junction contained 11 bases not matched to a gene. Germline V gives CDR1 SGHTA, CDR2 FQGTGA. The CDR3 is 17 amino acids. CDR3 DNA: TGTGCCAGCAGCTTAAGGGCAGGGGGCGCGGTGGGCAATGAGCAGTTCTTC. This encodes CASSLRAGGAVGNEQFF.

As DNA, the CDR3 is TGTGCCAGCAGTTTCGACAAGAACTATGGCTACACCTTC. Residues: CASSFDKNYGYTF. J is TRBJ1-2 and V is TRBV27; D ambiguous. Per the germline V gene, CDR1 is MNHEY and CDR2 is SMNVEV (reference sequence). V dropped 3 bases and J dropped 2 bases, with 7 bases sitting between them. The CDR3 runs to 13 residues.

V and J are TRBV7-3 and TRBJ1-5, with TRBD1 matching 7 bases. The V gene's germline CDR1 is SGHTA and CDR2 FQGTGA. The trim removed 2 bases at V and 5 bases at J, leaving 0 bases unmatched. This CDR3 has 13 amino acids. CDR3 protein: CASSLGTDQPQHF. CDR3 nucleotide sequence: TGTGCCAGCAGCTTAGGGACAGATCAGCCCCAGCATTTT.

This rearrangement joins TRBV5-5 to TRBJ1-6; D not certain. CDR3 length: 14 amino acids. The germline V gene encodes CDR1 SGHKS and CDR2 YYEKEE (reference sequence). V was clipped by 0 bases and J by 8 bases, with 9 bases between them. CDR3 loop: CASSLAAVDSPLHF. The CDR3 region has the DNA TGTGCCAGCAGCTTGGCGGCAGTGGATTCACCCCTCCACTTT.

This sequence joins TRBV5-4 and TRBJ2-2, with TRBD2 matching 7 bases. Germline assignment: CDR1 SGHNT and CDR2 YYREEE (reference sequence). The CDR3 has 16 residues. Trimming removed 4 bases from V and 4 bases from J; junction bases left unmatched: 10. The CDR3 is CASSPGGGFSTGELFF. As DNA, the CDR3 is TGTGCCAGCAGCCCTGGGGGGGGGTTCAGCACCGGGGAGCTGTTTTTT.

The J gene is TRBJ2-7, the V gene TRBV29-1, with D possibly being TRBD2 (5 bases). V was clipped by 4 bases and J by 0 bases, with 10 bases between them. The CDR3 spans 13 residues. Germline lookup yields CDR1 SQVTM and CDR2 ANQGSEA. The CDR3 is CSVGSGSSYEQYF. The CDR3 coding sequence is TGCAGCGTTGGCTCGGGAAGCTCCTACGAGCAGTACTTC.

CDR3 DNA: TGTGCCAGTAGTCACGGGACTAGCCACAATGAGCAGTTCTTC. This gives the protein CASSHGTSHNEQFF. The chain uses TRBV19 and TRBJ2-1, with 9 positions matching TRBD2. CDR1 and CDR2 from the germline V gene are LNHDA and SQIVND (reference sequence). This CDR3 region has 14 residues. After removal of 5 bases from V and 5 bases from J, the junction contained 4 bases not matched to a gene.

The chain recombines TRBV19 with TRBJ1-1; TRBD1 is a possible D gene (6 bases). The germline V gene encodes CDR1 LNHDA and CDR2 SQIVND (reference sequence). V was trimmed by 9 bases and J by 1 base, leaving 15 bases between them. The CDR3 is made up of 14 amino acids. The CDR3 bases are TGTGCCAGCTCGAACAGGGCCCCGAACACTGAAGCTTTCTTT. As protein: CASSNRAPNTEAFF.

This clone was seen more than once but under ten times. V is TRBV9 and J is TRBJ1-3, with D uncertain. The V gene lost 0 bases and the J gene lost 0 bases, with 4 bases spanning the gap. The length of the CDR3 is 14 residues. Germline values: CDR1 SGDLS, CDR2 YYNGEE. The CDR3 region is CASSVDFSGNTIYF. CDR3 nucleotide sequence: TGTGCCAGCAGCGTAGATTTCTCTGGAAACACCATATATTTT.

The chain has TRBV7-2 and TRBJ1-2, with TRBD1 as a possible D gene (6 bases). V gave up 2 bases and J gave up 0 bases, with 10 bases separating them. Germline lookup yields CDR1 SGHTA and CDR2 FQGNSA. CDR3 length equals 15 residues. The CDR3 DNA sequence: TGTGCCAGCAGCTTACCCCCAGGGGCTAACTATGGCTACACCTTC. Encoded protein: CASSLPPGANYGYTF.

The gene calls are TRBV27 and TRBJ2-3, with D possibly being TRBD1 (5 bases). The CDR3 is 14 amino acids. Germline V CDR1 and CDR2: MNHEY, SMNVEV (reference sequence). V lost 5 bases and J lost 3, with 12 bases in between. In DNA, the CDR3 is TGTGCCAGCAGTCTGTCCCCAGGGACAGATACGCAGTATTTT. Its translation: CASSLSPGTDTQYF.

The J gene is TRBJ1-4, the V gene TRBV27, with D possibly matching TRBD1 (6 bases). In germline, CDR1 is MNHEY, CDR2 SMNVEV (reference sequence). The CDR3 loop spans 14 amino acids. V lost 8 bases and J lost 6, with 16 bases in between. CDR3 protein: CASSLRAGDEKLFF. In nucleotides, the CDR3 is TGTGCCAGCTCTCTGAGGGCAGGGGATGAAAAACTGTTTTTT. Supplemented by reference TRBV27 and TRBJ1-4, the full variable domain reads EAQVTQNPRYLITVTGKKLTVTCSQNMNHEYMSWYRQDPGLGLRQIYYSMNVEVTDKGDVPEGYKVSRKEKRNFPLILESPSPNQTSLYFCASSLRAGDEKLFFGSGTQLSVL.

The chain joins TRBV2 to TRBJ2-1, with 12 bases fitting TRBD1. After removal of 8 bases from V and 6 bases from J, the junction contained 8 bases not matched to a gene. Per the germline V gene, CDR1 is SNHLY and CDR2 is FYNNEI. The CDR3 contains 15 residues. The CDR3 here is CASGGGQGAGNEQFF. The CDR3 DNA reads TGTGCCAGCGGTGGGGGACAGGGGGCAGGCAATGAGCAGTTCTTC. Filled out from reference TRBV2 and TRBJ2-1, the complete variable domain reads EPEVTQTPSHQVTQMGQEVILRCVPISNHLYFYWYRQILGQKVEFLVSFYNNEISEKSEIFDDQFSVERPDGSNFTLKIRSTKLEDSAMYFCASGGGQGAGNEQFFGPGTRLTVL.

This clone was seen a handful of times. One junction end disagrees with the germline gene, perhaps due to a read error. The chain couples TRBV5-1 to TRBJ2-2; 9 nucleotides agree with TRBD1. From germline, CDR1 is SGHRS and CDR2 YFSETQ. This CDR3 is 17 amino acids long. The DNA for the CDR3 is TGCGCCAGCAGCTTGGAGGACAGGGGCCGGAACCCCGGGGAGCTGTTTTTT. Its translation: CASSLEDRGRNPGELFF. The entire variable domain, with the rest obtained from reference TRBV5-1 and TRBJ2-2, is as follows: KAGVTQTPRYLIKTRGQQVTLSCSPISGHRSVSWYQQTPGQGLQFLFEYFSETQRNKGNFPGRFSGRQFSNSRSEMNVSTLELGDSALYLCASSLEDRGRNPGELFFGEGSRLTVL.

The rearrangement links TRBV7-2 to TRBJ2-3; D gene uncertain. The CDR3 length is 17 residues. V was clipped by 1 base and J by 4 bases, with 18 bases between them. Germline CDR1 is SGHTA and CDR2 is FQGNSA. The CDR3 sequence is CASSLVSFSRGPDTQYF. In nucleotides, the CDR3 is TGTGCCAGCAGCTTAGTCAGTTTCTCCCGTGGGCCAGATACGCAGTATTTT.

This clone occurred a few times. The gene calls are TRBV15 and TRBJ2-2; D remains unclear. Trimming shortened V by 0 bases and J by 6 bases, and 2 bases separated the two germline ends. CDR1 LNHNV and CDR2 YYDKDF come from the germline V gene (reference sequence). The CDR3 totals 12 residues. For the CDR3, the DNA is TGTGCCACCAGCAGAGAAGCCGGGGAGCTGTTTTTT. Its translation is CATSREAGELFF.